This entry features one TCR beta chain sequence. These data originate in a study of CD8+ T cells in alopecia areata. As for the study in general: In an open-label trial, patients got 5 to 10 mg tofacitinib twice daily.

Sequencing relied on a cDNA template that was reverse transcribed from extracted RNA. This table comes from immunoSEQ multiplex PCR, and its TCRdb copy is limited to in-frame clones, with some not included. The sample has a few hundred thousand clones; about two fifths are singletons. Treatment meaning: oral pan-JAK inhibitor, 5-10 mg twice daily. Here the sequenced sample was CD4+ T cells sorted from blood, taken at approximately week 31, from a patient treated with tofacitinib. The receptor comes from a human donor with alopecia areata.

The CDR3 DNA sequence: TGTGCCACCTCAGGGGCACAGGGGGCGCGTGTTGGCTACACCTTC. Its protein product is CATSGAQGARVGYTF. The chain employs TRBV7-9 and TRBJ1-2; 9 bases line up with TRBD1. CDR3 size: 15 residues. V dropped 10 bases and J dropped 7; count of bases not matched to a gene: 16. Germline V gives CDR1 SEHNR, CDR2 FQNEAQ (reference sequence). Full variable domain (remainder filled in from reference TRBV7-9 and TRBJ1-2): DTGVSQNPRHKITKRGQNVTFRCDPISEHNRLYWYRQTLGQGPEFLTYFQNEAQLEKSRLLSDRFSAERPKGSFSTLEIQRTEQGDSAMYLCATSGAQGARVGYTFGSGTRLTVV.